These T cell receptor beta chains were read from a single sample in a study of blood T cell repertoires in COVID-19. The assay was immunoSEQ multiplex PCR, and TCRdb's table has in-frame clones only and misses some. Among 30,000 to 35,000 clones listed, 70% to 80% were seen once. The sample comprised peripheral blood. Source of these receptors: a woman aged 55-69 years with acute or convalescent COVID-19. Both conserved end residues are part of each CDR3. Fields, in order: J gene, clone size, V gene, CDR3 protein. Some rows have no size entry. The others give once, few or many, or a class for an expanded clone.

>TRBJ2-3|-|TRBV2
CASSEALRGLAYSTDTQYF
>TRBJ1-2|-|TRBV19
CASSIRPKGEFGYTF
>TRBJ1-5|few|TRBV7-9
CASSLALTGFNQPQHF
>TRBJ2-3|-|TRBV5-1
CASSLGTSDTDTQYF
>TRBJ2-1|-|TRBV9
CASSARTSGGAVGSYNEQFF
>TRBJ2-1|-|TRBV11-2
CASSLDGGAHNEQFF
>TRBJ1-5|-|TRBV5-1
CASSLGWDRDNQPQHF
>TRBJ2-2|-|TRBV14
CASSLTPGLAGGNTGELFF
>TRBJ2-7|few|TRBV5-1
CASSSPGGVSSYEQYF
>TRBJ1-4|-|TRBV29-1
CSVEEGTEEKLFF
>TRBJ1-6|-|TRBV30
CAWRREPSPLHF
>TRBJ1-2|-|TRBV5-4
CASSKQGGYGYTF
>TRBJ2-1|once|TRBV9
CASSVGAGAYNEQFF
>TRBJ1-4|-|TRBV25-1
CASSESRQGAGEKLFF